This record covers a single T cell receptor beta chain. Its matching antigen is unknown. This sample is part of a study of lymphopenia after photon versus proton radiotherapy. Study findings and constraints: Proton therapy kept repertoires fairly stable, unlike photons, which gained effector/memory cells.

Generated by immunoSEQ multiplex PCR, the TCRdb table keeps only in-frame clones and is missing some. This repertoire shows tens of thousands of clones, roughly 90% found once; its top ten account for around 10%. CDR3 size: 14 residues. Trimming removed 2 bases at V and 9 bases at J, with 17 bases between. Germline assignment: CDR1 GTSNPN and CDR2 SVGIG (reference sequence). The clonotype was recovered from a man of 80 years or more with esophageal cancer. This chain joins TRBV30 and TRBJ2-1, with D perhaps TRBD2 (6 bases). Sequenced here: peripheral blood, sampled from a patient treated with proton-based radiotherapy. CDR3: CAWSPGTGPGEQFF. The CDR3 nucleotides are TGTGCCTGGAGTCCCGGGACTGGACCAGGTGAGCAGTTCTTC.